This T cell receptor beta chain was found in a study of blood T cell repertoires in COVID-19. The assay was immunoSEQ multiplex PCR, and TCRdb's table has in-frame clones only and misses some. The sample includes around 69,000 clones, approximately 92% of them seen just once. CDR1 is KGHDR, CDR2 SFDVKD, per germline. CDR3 length equals 20 residues. Unmatched junction bases numbered 10, after V lost 2 bases and J lost 5 bases. In this sample, this clone turned up once. Material for sequencing was peripheral blood. The sequence was collected from a woman aged 45 to 65 with active COVID-19. V gene TRBV24-1 combines with J gene TRBJ2-2, with 16 bases identical to TRBD2. Here the CDR3 reads CATSDYPGLAGGPYTGELFF. The DNA for the CDR3 is TGTGCCACCAGTGATTACCCGGGACTAGCGGGAGGGCCGTATACCGGGGAGCTGTTTTTT.